Described below is a single T cell receptor beta chain sequence and its context. This study enrolled people aged about 18 to 90 from approximately 24 US geographic areas. J lost 4 bases, V lost 0 bases, and 7 bases had no gene match. This CDR3 is 16 amino acids long. The germline V gene has CDR1 MGHRA and CDR2 YSYEKL. These data come from a study of blood T cell repertoires in COVID-19. As for the study in general: Collection of acute and convalescent COVID-19 samples took place in the United States, Italy and Spain. PBMCs, B-cell-depleted T cells, or T cells provided the cDNA or gDNA that made up the material.

In the original analysis: Researchers report that nucleated cell counts were estimated from reference gene primer amplification. Generated by immunoSEQ multiplex PCR, the TCRdb table keeps only in-frame clones and is missing some. V, J and clone size derive from that table, while D and trimming were established from the DNA sequence. The sample comprises approximately 200,000 clones, roughly four fifths of which are singletons, and about an eighth rests with the top ten. The rearrangement joins TRBV4-1 to TRBJ2-7, with 9 bases fitting TRBD2. This receptor was taken from a man in his forties who had recovered from COVID-19. Material for sequencing was PBMCs or T cells enriched from blood (not recorded which). CDR3 amino acids: CASSQDLGTSPYEQYV. The CDR3 DNA reads TGCGCCAGCAGCCAAGATCTAGGGACTAGCCCGTACGAGCAGTACGTC.